This paragraph covers one T cell receptor beta chain sequence. Its target antigen remains unknown. One base away there is no much larger clone; base qualities are not given. This record comes from a study of OX40 agonist ivuxolimab in advanced cancers. Context from the whole study: Ivuxolimab was an agonistic, fully human IgG2 monoclonal antibody directed against OX40 (CD134), a costimulatory receptor. Intravenous ivuxolimab was administered to patients every 2 weeks at six dose levels: 0.01, 0.1, 0.3, 1.5, 3 and 10 mg/kg. Among the 50 to 55 dose-escalation patients, about 20 had hepatocellular carcinoma, 15 or so melanoma, 9 renal cell carcinoma and 9 head and neck cancer. In the dose-escalation cohort, around four fifths of patients were male, and the mean age was approximately 55 years, with a range of about 20 to 79. Patients were allowed to have had prior anti-PD-1, anti-PD-L1 or anti-CTLA-4 therapy, and 30% to 40% of the dose-escalation patients had previously received checkpoint inhibitors. Partial responses occurred in three dose-escalation patients: two with cutaneous melanoma and one with hepatocellular carcinoma. Peripheral TCRbeta sequencing aimed to test whether ivuxolimab altered TCR sequence diversity and caused clonal T-cell expansion. The paper reports the monotherapy dose-escalation portion (N of about 50 patients) of the phase I ivuxolimab trial. Results and caveats for the whole study, not just this receptor: In partial responders in the 0.1-3.0 mg/kg groups, normalized peripheral clonal expansion was found to be among the lowest, especially among CD8+ T cells. Low levels of normalized T-cell clonal expansion were also seen in some patients who did not respond. After ivuxolimab, more expanded clones were found on average in CD8+ T cells than in CD4+ T cells. The antigen specificity of the peripheral T cells that underwent clonal expansion was not determined. At doses from 0.1 to 3.0 mg/kg, clonal expansion was seen in both CD4+ and CD8+ blood T cells between baseline and week 6.

To sequence the TCRbeta CDR3 region, genomic DNA was isolated from the sorted cells. The immunoSEQ Assay was used for sequencing of TCRbeta CDR3 regions. Entries here come from immuneACCESS through TCRdb and include only in-frame sequences with V and J called. Some clones fail to appear in such tables; in the studies checked, an unresolved V gene covers under half of the shortfall, and the cause of the remainder is unknown. This sample is represented by roughly 100,000 clones; approximately 90% of them were singletons. 0.79% of the sample comes from the top ten. The trial excluded patients who had a history of autoimmune disease or who were on systemic immunosuppression. In every dose cohort, peripheral blood was drawn for TCR sequencing at baseline, cycle 4 day 1, and cycle 7 day 1. The samples were drawn from a first-in-human, open-label, multicenter phase I dose-escalation trial of ivuxolimab. Adults with locally advanced or metastatic melanoma, renal cell carcinoma, hepatocellular carcinoma or head and neck squamous cell carcinoma were enrolled in the trial. CD4+ and CD8+ T cells were sorted separately from peripheral blood before TCR sequencing.

Including cysteine and phenylalanine, the CDR3 has 15 amino acids. Here the CDR3 DNA is all that survives: 45 bases in frame from base 1. V is pruned by 5 bases and J by 5 bases, leaving 8 bases of the junction without a gene match. CDR1 and CDR2 were assigned from the germline V gene as SGHTA and FQGNSA. The sample in question was CD4+ or CD8+ T cells sorted from blood, obtained in a trial of the OX40 agonist ivuxolimab. The chain joins TRBV7-2 to TRBJ1-4, and 7 bases in between align with TRBD1. The clonotype originates from an adult with an advanced solid tumor such as melanoma, head and neck, liver or kidney cancer. The CDR3 protein: CASSPQGGENEKLFF. The sequence in DNA is TGTGCCAGCAGCCCCCAGGGGGGGGAGAATGAAAAACTGTTTTTT.